These 14 T cell receptor beta chains came from one sample sequenced in a study of cytomegalovirus exposure and HLA in healthy donors. With 60 Vbeta and 13 Jbeta primers, the PCR was carried out. The method was immunoSEQ multiplex PCR; TCRdb's version includes in-frame clones alone and lacks a portion of them. This table holds about 150,000 clones, roughly three quarters found once. The sample comprised PBMCs. The receptors stem from a man in his thirties or forties in good health and CMV-seronegative.

The sample holds one count of this clone. One end of the junction varies from germline; a read error may be responsible. This chain uses TRBV10-1 with TRBJ2-5, with TRBD2 matching over 9 bases. The V gene's germline CDR1 is WNHNN and CDR2 SYGVQD (reference sequence). The CDR3 sequence is 22 residues long. CDR3 DNA sequence: TGCGCCAGCAGTGAGTCGGGGCAGGGGCGTATTAAAGCGGGAGGCTCCCAAGGGACCCAGTACTTC. Amino acid sequence: CASSESGQGRIKAGGSQGTQYF.

The V gene is TRBV14, the J gene TRBJ2-7; D gene unclear. The CDR3 runs 13 residues. Germline V CDR1 and CDR2: SGHDN, FVKESK. The V end lost 1 base, the J end lost 11 bases, and 15 bases lay between the germline ends. The CDR3 DNA reads TGTGCCAGCAGCCAAGGGTCCCGAGAGTCGGAGTACTTC. Translation gives CASSQGSRESEYF.

V usage is TRBV5-4 and J usage is TRBJ2-5; TRBD1 aligns across 9 bases. Germline trimming cut 3 bases from V and 4 bases from J; bases unmatched to any gene: 1. The CDR3 extends over 13 amino acids. Germline loops: CDR1 SGHNT, CDR2 YYREEE (reference sequence). CDR3 in amino acids: CASSWGQGETQYF. CDR3 DNA sequence: TGTGCCAGCAGCTGGGGACAGGGAGAGACCCAGTACTTC.

This chain connects TRBV30 to TRBJ1-1; TRBD1 aligns across 10 bases. CDR1 is GTSNPN, CDR2 SVGIG, per germline (reference sequence). J was trimmed by 0 bases and V by 5 bases; bases with no gene match: 9. The length of the CDR3 is 16 residues. CDR3 protein: CAWSDRGVSMNTEAFF. CDR3 in DNA: TGTGCCTGGTCGGACAGGGGGGTGAGTATGAACACTGAAGCTTTCTTT.

The chain recombines TRBV7-9 with TRBJ2-7; D is undetermined. Germline assignment: CDR1 SEHNR and CDR2 FQNEAQ (reference sequence). The CDR3 loop spans 15 amino acids. V lost 1 base and J 2 bases, leaving 12 bases between the germline ends. The CDR3 loop is CASSLVRGATYEQYF. The CDR3 DNA follows: TGTGCCAGCAGCTTAGTACGCGGAGCCACCTACGAGCAGTACTTC.

The chain is built from TRBV28 and TRBJ1-6; D is uncertain. The CDR3 loop spans 16 amino acids. Germline assignment: CDR1 MDHEN and CDR2 SYDVKM. Trimming took off 3 bases at V and 2 bases at J, with 11 bases between the two ends. CDR3 in DNA: TGTGCCAGCAGTTTCCCGGAGGCAACCTATAATTCACCCCTCCACTTT. It specifies CASSFPEATYNSPLHF.

Here the CDR3 DNA reads TGTGCCAGCAGCGTAAGGCCGGGGGGGGAGACCCAGTACTTC. This codes for CASSVRPGGETQYF. The chain combines TRBV9 with TRBJ2-5, with TRBD2 matching 8 bases. Germline CDR1 SGDLS, CDR2 YYNGEE. This CDR3 has 14 residues. V dropped 1 base and J dropped 5; count of bases not matched to a gene: 4.

The chain couples TRBV11-2 to TRBJ2-4; unclear D gene. V lost 0 bases to trimming and J lost 1 base, with 10 bases between them. The CDR3 is made up of 16 amino acids. Germline CDR1 reads SGHAT; CDR2 reads FQNNGV. CDR3 DNA: TGTGCCAGCAGCTTAGATACCGGGTCGGCCAAAAACATTCAGTACTTC. It is translated as CASSLDTGSAKNIQYF.

J is TRBJ2-1 and V is TRBV18; 15 bases agree with TRBD2. Germline V lookup: CDR1 KGHSH, CDR2 LQKENI. V trimming: 4 bases; J trimming: 0 bases; junction bases outside the gene matches: 4. The CDR3 is 18 amino acids. The CDR3 loop is CASSQGLAGGSSYNEQFF. The CDR3 DNA sequence: TGTGCCAGCTCACAAGGACTAGCGGGGGGGAGCTCCTACAATGAGCAGTTCTTC. Combining the CDR3 with reference TRBV18 and TRBJ2-1 gives the whole variable domain NAGVMQNPRHLVRRRGQEARLRCSPMKGHSHVYWYRQLPEEGLKFMVYLQKENIIDESGMPKERFSAEFPKEGPSILRIQQVVRGDSAAYFCASSQGLAGGSSYNEQFFGPGTRLTVL.

About this clone itself: One base away lies a much larger clone, so this may be a sequencing read error. The genes are TRBV7-6 and TRBJ1-3, with D possibly being TRBD1 (6 bases). Germline CDR1 SGHVS, CDR2 FNYEAQ. Trimming removed 5 bases from V and 0 bases from J, with 8 bases in between. CDR3 length equals 14 residues. In nucleotides, the CDR3 is TGTGCCAGCAGCCCAGGGGACTCTGGAAACACCATATATTTT. Its translation is CASSPGDSGNTIYF.

This chain joins TRBV28 and TRBJ1-2; D gene ambiguous. Trimming pared 10 bases from V and 3 bases from J, leaving 12 bases between. Looked up from germline, CDR1 is MDHEN and CDR2 is SYDVKM. The CDR3 has 12 amino acids. The CDR3 DNA follows: TGTGCCATCTCGTGGAGCCACTATGGCTACACCTTC. Protein product: CAISWSHYGYTF.

The chain combines TRBV6-6 with TRBJ1-5, with D perhaps matching TRBD1 (6 bases). CDR3 length: 15 amino acids. V shed 2 bases and J shed 7 bases, with 15 bases lying between them. Germline V gives CDR1 MNHNY, CDR2 SVGAGI (reference sequence). The CDR3 nucleotides are TGTGCCAGCAGTTACCAACAGGGTTACGGCCAGCCCCAGCATTTT. Amino acid sequence: CASSYQQGYGQPQHF.

This chain joins TRBV29-1 and TRBJ2-7; 7 positions match TRBD1. Germline V gene sequence: CDR1 SQVTM, CDR2 ANQGSEA. Unmatched junction bases numbered 6, after V lost 4 bases and J lost 3 bases. The CDR3 runs 13 residues. The CDR3 loop is CSVVRGGSYEQYF. The CDR3 DNA follows: TGCAGCGTTGTTCGAGGGGGCAGCTACGAGCAGTACTTC.

CDR3 sequence: CASSLPGLAEYNEQFF. The CDR3 DNA follows: TGTGCCAGCTCACTACCGGGACTAGCGGAATACAATGAGCAGTTCTTC. This rearrangement joins TRBV18 to TRBJ2-1, with TRBD2 identical over 11 bases. With 4 bases clipped from V and 4 bases from J, the junction kept 6 bases outside the gene matches. Germline V CDR1 and CDR2: KGHSH, LQKENI. This CDR3 region has 16 residues.